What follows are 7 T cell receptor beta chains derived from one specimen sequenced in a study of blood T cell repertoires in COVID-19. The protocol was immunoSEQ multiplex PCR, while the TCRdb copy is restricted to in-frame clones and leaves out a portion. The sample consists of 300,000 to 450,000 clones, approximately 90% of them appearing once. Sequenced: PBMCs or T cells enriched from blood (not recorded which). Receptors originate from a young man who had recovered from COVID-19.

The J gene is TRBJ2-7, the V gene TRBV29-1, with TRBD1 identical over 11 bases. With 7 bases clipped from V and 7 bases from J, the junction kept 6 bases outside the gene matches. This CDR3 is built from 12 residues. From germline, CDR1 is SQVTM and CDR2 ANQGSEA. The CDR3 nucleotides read TGCAGCGGTGGACAGGGGGCGCGTGAGCAGTACTTC. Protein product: CSGGQGAREQYF.

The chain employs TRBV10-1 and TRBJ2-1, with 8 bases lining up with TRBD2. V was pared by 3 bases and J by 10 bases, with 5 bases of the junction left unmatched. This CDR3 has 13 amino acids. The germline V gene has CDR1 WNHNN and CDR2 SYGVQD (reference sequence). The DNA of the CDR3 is TGCGCCAGCAGTGATCCCGGGACTAGAGAGCAGTTCTTC. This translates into CASSDPGTREQFF.

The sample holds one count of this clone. This CDR3 reads CASSSGRVNLEQYF. The CDR3 DNA sequence: TGTGCCAGCAGTTCCGGCAGGGTAAATCTCGAGCAGTACTTC. The chain combines TRBV6-5 with TRBJ2-7; tentative D call: TRBD1 (5 bases). Germline lookup yields CDR1 MNHEY and CDR2 SVGAGI. The CDR3 runs to 14 residues. The V end lost 4 bases, the J end lost 6 bases, and 16 bases lay between the germline ends.

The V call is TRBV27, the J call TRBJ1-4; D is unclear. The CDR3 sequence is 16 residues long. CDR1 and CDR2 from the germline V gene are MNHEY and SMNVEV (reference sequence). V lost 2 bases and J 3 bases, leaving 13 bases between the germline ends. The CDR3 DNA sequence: TGTGCCAGCAGTTTAATGGCAGGACTATCTAATGAAAAACTGTTTTTT. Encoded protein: CASSLMAGLSNEKLFF.

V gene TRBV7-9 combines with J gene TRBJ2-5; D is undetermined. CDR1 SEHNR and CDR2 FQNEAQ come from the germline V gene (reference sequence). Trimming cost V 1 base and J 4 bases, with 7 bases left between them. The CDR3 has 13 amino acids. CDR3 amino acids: CASSLGARETQYF. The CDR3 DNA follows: TGTGCCAGCAGCTTAGGGGCGCGAGAGACCCAGTACTTC.

The CDR3 is CASSFFLAPEQYF. The CDR3 region has the DNA TGTGCCAGCAGCTTCTTTCTAGCGCCCGAGCAGTACTTC. The chain combines TRBV5-4 with TRBJ2-7, with D perhaps TRBD2 (6 bases). Trimming took off 2 bases at V and 6 bases at J, with 12 bases between the two ends. Germline V gene lookup returns CDR1 SGHNT and CDR2 YYREEE (reference sequence). This CDR3 region has 13 residues.

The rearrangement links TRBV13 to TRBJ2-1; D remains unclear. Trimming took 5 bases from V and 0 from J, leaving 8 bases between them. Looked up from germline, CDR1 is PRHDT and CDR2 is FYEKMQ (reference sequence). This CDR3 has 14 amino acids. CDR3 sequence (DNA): TGTGCCAGCAGCCCGGGTGTCTCCTACAATGAGCAGTTCTTC. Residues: CASSPGVSYNEQFF. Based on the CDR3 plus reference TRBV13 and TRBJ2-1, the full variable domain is AAGVIQSPRHLIKEKRETATLKCYPIPRHDTVYWYQQGPGQDPQFLISFYEKMQSDKGSIPDRFSAQQFSDYHSELNMSSLELGDSALYFCASSPGVSYNEQFFGPGTRLTVL.